Each of the 19 T cell receptor beta chains below was sequenced from the same sample in a study of T cells in Graves' hyperthyroidism and ophthalmopathy. The source material, RNA transcripts, was used to amplify TCR beta CDR3 regions. A set of HTBI primers served as the primers for a first-round RT-PCR of the TCR CDR3. TCRdb recomputed calls from the multiplex PCR reads with MiXCR, one row per CDR3 protein. The sample includes about 540,000 distinct CDR3 sequences, about half seen only once; the top ten take roughly 8.2%. Material for sequencing was peripheral blood or thyroid tissue (not recorded which). Receptors originate from a woman between 18 and 30 years old with Graves' hyperthyroidism.

This clonotype was recorded a few times. CDR3 nucleotide sequence: TGCGCCAGCAGCCAAGACAGGGCTGGCATCAACGTCCTGACTTTC. Translating it yields CASSQDRAGINVLTF. The rearrangement joins TRBV5-1 to TRBJ2-6; 7 nucleotides line up with TRBD1. Trimming cost V 4 bases and J 9 bases; bases outside gene matches: 10. This CDR3 has 15 amino acids. Germline V gene lookup returns CDR1 SGHRS and CDR2 YFSETQ.

This clonotype was seen a single time. The V and J genes are TRBV10-3 and TRBJ1-5; D is unresolved. V lost 6 bases, J lost 0 bases, and 12 bases lay in between. The CDR3 has 15 amino acids. Germline assignment: CDR1 ENHRY and CDR2 SYGVKD. The CDR3 nucleotides read TGTGCCATCAGGCCTGGCGGGAGTAGCAATCAGCCCCAGCATTTT. This codes for CAIRPGGSSNQPQHF.

This clonotype occurred once. A much larger clone sits a single nucleotide away, making a read error possible. This chain links TRBV2 with TRBJ1-1; TRBD1 agrees at 9 bases. CDR1 and CDR2 (germline): SNHLY, FYNNEI. The CDR3 has 14 amino acids. The DNA of the CDR3 is TGTGCCAGCAAACACGGGACAGGGAACACTGAAGCTTCCTTT. Its translation is CASKHGTGNTEASF.

This clonotype occurred many times. The rearrangement links TRBV7-9 to TRBJ1-3; weak D call: TRBD1 (5 bases). Germline V CDR1 and CDR2: SEHNR, FQNEAQ (reference sequence). The CDR3 runs 15 residues. Trimming shortened V by 5 bases and J by 0 bases, and 11 bases separated the two germline ends. The CDR3 region has the DNA TGTGCCAGCAGCCCCGGACAATACTCTGGAAACACCATATATTTT. Translating gives CASSPGQYSGNTIYF.

The J gene is TRBJ2-3, the V gene TRBV29-1; no firm D call. The V gene lost 4 bases and the J gene lost 4 bases, with 9 bases spanning the gap. Germline V gives CDR1 SQVTM, CDR2 ANQGSEA. The CDR3 is made up of 12 amino acids. CDR3 amino acids: CSVARAADTQYF. CDR3 bases: TGCAGCGTTGCTAGGGCCGCAGATACGCAGTATTTT.

This clonotype was seen at least ten times. The chain has TRBV7-9 and TRBJ1-2; TRBD1 aligns across 7 bases. J gave up 4 bases and V 2 bases, and 4 bases lay outside the gene matches. From germline, CDR1 is SEHNR and CDR2 FQNEAQ (reference sequence). The CDR3 length is 14 residues. CDR3 residues: CASSLLAGGYGYTF. For the CDR3, the DNA is TGTGCCAGCAGCTTATTGGCAGGGGGCTATGGCTACACCTTC.

This sequence joins TRBV7-6 and TRBJ1-5, with unresolved D. The CDR3 has 14 amino acids. CDR1 SGHVS and CDR2 FNYEAQ come from the germline V gene. Trimming pared 5 bases from V and 4 bases from J, leaving 12 bases between. The CDR3 spells CASSPSRPNQPQHF. The CDR3 region has the DNA TGTGCCAGCAGCCCCTCAAGGCCGAATCAGCCCCAGCATTTT.

The V and J genes are TRBV10-3 and TRBJ1-6; tentatively, D is TRBD1 (5 bases). The CDR3 runs 12 residues. The germline gives CDR1 ENHRY, CDR2 SYGVKD. V lost 3 bases, J lost 14 bases, and 11 bases lay in between. The CDR3 loop is CAISDYGTTLHF. The CDR3 coding sequence is TGTGCCATCAGTGATTACGGGACGACCCTCCACTTT.

The chain recombines TRBV7-2 with TRBJ1-4; TRBD1 matches at 7 bases. In germline, CDR1 is SGHTA, CDR2 FQGNSA. The V and J ends lost 5 bases and 8 bases, in that order; junction bases with no gene match: 14. This CDR3 is built from 16 residues. The CDR3 DNA is TGTGCCAGCAGCCAGGACCTCGACAGGGTCCTCGAAAAACTGTTTTTT. This gives the protein CASSQDLDRVLEKLFF.

This chain links TRBV29-1 with TRBJ2-6; tentative D call: TRBD1 (5 bases). The CDR3 has 15 amino acids. Germline V gives CDR1 SQVTM, CDR2 ANQGSEA. The V end lost 4 bases, the J end lost 0 bases, and 10 bases lay between the germline ends. This chain's CDR3 is CSVGQLLSGANVLTF. CDR3 DNA sequence: TGCAGCGTTGGACAGTTACTCTCTGGGGCCAACGTCCTGACTTTC. Full variable domain (missing parts from reference TRBV29-1 and TRBJ2-6): SAVISQKPSRDICQRGTSLTIQCQVDSQVTMMFWYRQQPGQSLTLIATANQGSEATYESGFVIDKFPISRPNLTFSTLTVSNMSPEDSSIYLCSVGQLLSGANVLTFGAGSRLTVL.

Regarding this clonotype: A much larger clone differs from this one at a single base, so this may be a read error. This chain connects TRBV14 to TRBJ1-1; no clear D. Germline CDR1 is SGHDN and CDR2 is FVKESK. This CDR3 has 12 amino acids. The CDR3 protein is CASSQALAKPWF. CDR3 DNA sequence: TGTGCCAGCAGCCAAGCTCTGGCGAAGCCTTGGTTT.

The gene calls are TRBV2 and TRBJ2-6, with TRBD2 identical over 7 bases. V shed 5 bases, J shed 4 bases, and the junction held 11 bases outside the gene matches. This CDR3 has 17 amino acids. Germline V CDR1 and CDR2: SNHLY, FYNNEI. The CDR3 DNA reads TGTGCCAGCAGTTACTCGGGGGGTTACGACGGGGCCAACGTCCTGACTTTC. It specifies CASSYSGGYDGANVLTF.

The CDR3 DNA follows: TGTGCCAGCAGTTACCGGGGGACGGGGGTCAATCAGCCCCAGCATTTT. It translates to CASSYRGTGVNQPQHF. The J gene is TRBJ1-5, the V gene TRBV2; D may be TRBD1 (5 bases). Germline V lookup: CDR1 SNHLY, CDR2 FYNNEI. The CDR3 has 16 residues. V was cut by 5 bases and J by 3 bases, with 17 bases left in between.

This chain joins TRBV29-1 and TRBJ1-1, with TRBD1 identical over 9 bases. Germline V gives CDR1 SQVTM, CDR2 ANQGSEA. The CDR3 spans 16 residues. The V and J ends lost 3 bases and 4 bases, in that order; junction bases with no gene match: 12. CDR3 nucleotide sequence: TGCAGCGTTGAGCTCCCATGGACAGGGGTGGGCACTGAAGCTTTCTTT. It is translated as CSVELPWTGVGTEAFF.

The CDR3 DNA reads TGTGCCAGCAGTGAAAGGACGGGAGACCCCTCCGAGCAGTACTTC. The encoded protein is CASSERTGDPSEQYF. The chain employs TRBV2 and TRBJ2-7, with a tentative D call TRBD2 (6 bases). V dropped 2 bases and J dropped 6 bases, with 17 bases sitting between them. CDR3 length: 15 residues. Germline V gene sequence: CDR1 SNHLY, CDR2 FYNNEI. Full variable domain (missing parts from reference TRBV2 and TRBJ2-7): EPEVTQTPSHQVTQMGQEVILRCVPISNHLYFYWYRQILGQKVEFLVSFYNNEISEKSEIFDDQFSVERPDGSNFTLKIRSTKLEDSAMYFCASSERTGDPSEQYFGPGTRLTVT.

In regard to this clonotype: The junction shows a germline mismatch at one end, possibly a read error. The genes are TRBV19 and TRBJ1-5; D is undetermined. Looked up from germline, CDR1 is LNHDA and CDR2 is SQIVND (reference sequence). CDR3 length: 16 residues. In nucleotides, the CDR3 is TGTGCCAGTAGTGGGCGGGAGTGGTATAGCAATCGGCCCCAGCATTTT. Translated, it gives CASSGREWYSNRPQHF.

This clonotype was detected a few times. This sequence joins TRBV2 and TRBJ2-7; D may match TRBD1 or TRBD2 (5 bases each). V was pared by 8 bases and J by 3 bases, with 11 bases between. CDR1 SNHLY and CDR2 FYNNEI come from the germline V gene. The CDR3 totals 12 residues. Written as DNA, the CDR3 is TGTGCCAGCCGGGACGGAGTCTACGAGCAGTACTTC. Translation: CASRDGVYEQYF.

V gene TRBV13 combines with J gene TRBJ2-5; 9 bases agree with TRBD2. Germline trimming cut 8 bases from V and 2 bases from J; bases unmatched to any gene: 9. The CDR3 runs to 15 residues. In germline, CDR1 is PRHDT, CDR2 FYEKMQ (reference sequence). In nucleotides, the CDR3 is TGTGCCAGCGTTCAGGCTAGCGGGGAACAAGAGACCCAGTACTTC. Translated: CASVQASGEQETQYF.

The chain employs TRBV10-3 and TRBJ1-4; TRBD1 aligns across 9 bases. V lost 7 bases to trimming and J lost 16 bases; unmatched junction nucleotides: 4. CDR3 length: 10 amino acids. The germline V gene encodes CDR1 ENHRY and CDR2 SYGVKD. Written as DNA, the CDR3 is TGTGCCATCACGGGGACAGGGACGTTTTTT. Protein product: CAITGTGTFF.